This TCR beta chain was recovered during a study of T cell responses to AZD1222 COVID-19 vaccine. Assay: immunoSEQ multiplex PCR; the TCRdb copy retains only in-frame clones and omits some. The data show 75,000 to 85,000 clones, about 83% seen once. The study's findings and limits: The sample set comprised mostly white British donors with more females, and clonal diversity was possibly underestimated. Receipt of two AZD1222 doses was followed by a rise in Spike-specific TCR breadth and depth. Targets within unmutated variant regions were reportedly found for nearly half of spike-specific TCRs.

A word on this clone: Its specificity is unknown.

The sample was peripheral blood, taken 28 days after the second dose of the MenACWY control vaccine. The source is an adult who received the MenACWY meningococcal vaccine as a control.

This CDR3 is CASSSPSTDTQYF. The DNA of the CDR3 is TGTGCCAGCAGTTCCCCTAGCACAGATACGCAGTATTTT. The chain employs TRBV28 and TRBJ2-3; D gene uncertain. Trimming removed 4 bases from V and 0 bases from J, with 5 bases in between. CDR3 size: 13 residues. Germline loops: CDR1 MDHEN, CDR2 SYDVKM.